A single TCR beta chain is shown here with its context. Patients with advanced, tumor-infiltrating lymphocyte-negative solid tumors were eligible. TRAV- and TRBV-specific primers were used for first-strand cDNA, which covered alpha and beta chains. Amplification of TCRs used a constant-region primer and V-primer adapter for approximately 19 PCR cycles. In vitro transcription was used to amplify the isolated mRNA. From the reads, TCRdb called clonotypes with MiXCR, one entry per CDR3 protein. Among 12,000 to 15,000 distinct CDR3 sequences listed, roughly 70% were seen once. The data were obtained in a study of low-dose radiotherapy and immunotherapy resistance in tumors. Study-level background: While receiving nivolumab 240 mg every two weeks, patients also received ipilimumab 1 mg/kg every six weeks, both intravenously. On cycle 1 day 1, patients started four cycles of oral aspirin 300 mg daily.

The V gene's germline CDR1 is SGHTA and CDR2 FQGNSA. This CDR3 comprises 13 residues. V was cut by 2 bases and J by 2 bases, with 6 bases left in between. This clonotype was sampled from a human donor with advanced metastatic prostate, ovarian, gallbladder or colorectal cancer (not recorded which). This table probably holds off-target reads from a library built for another chain. The chain recombines TRBV7-2 with TRBJ2-5; D not certain. The CDR3: CASSLSQQETQYF. CDR3 in DNA: TGTGCCAGCAGCTTATCCCAGCAAGAGACCCAGTACTTC.